The clone carrying this T cell receptor beta chain was detected many times. Its antigen remains unidentified. The V gene end was trimmed by 1 base and the J gene end by 8 bases; junction bases not matched to a gene: 6. CDR3 length: 14 residues. This entry is derived from a study of blood T cells in healthy people across ages. Study-level results: PBMCs left unsorted prevented a conclusive naive versus antigen-experienced comparison. Both naive CD4+ cell counts and diversity were greater in long-lived donors than in aged donors. Shifts in expanded clonotypes may have been confounded by donor CMV status, which was unknown.

With a J-beta primer mix and a sample-barcoded 5' primer, a second PCR ran roughly 6 to 12 cycles. TCRdb fed the 5' RACE reads into MiXCR, producing one record per CDR3 protein. The sample comprises more than 800,000 distinct CDR3 sequences, under 35% of which are singletons, and around a sixth rests with the top ten. The donors, all healthy, were Caucasians living in Russia, aged roughly 6 to 100. This TCR was recovered from an elderly woman in good health. The sequenced material came from blood. This sequence joins TRBV12-3 or TRBV12-4 and TRBJ2-3; TRBD2 aligns across 7 bases. The CDR3 coding sequence is TGTGCCAGCAGTTTAGGAAGCGGGGCTTTTACGCAGTATTTT. Its protein is CASSLGSGAFTQYF.